This T cell receptor (beta chain) was identified in a study of blood T cells in healthy people across ages. Using a J-beta primer mix together with a sample-barcoded 5' primer, a second PCR was run for about 6 to 12 cycles. TCRdb re-called the 5' RACE reads with MiXCR, one entry per CDR3 protein. Altogether 1,800,000 or so distinct CDR3 sequences are present, 39% being singletons, with the ten largest covering 23%. J was trimmed by 7 bases and V by 0 bases; bases with no gene match: 8. The CDR3 is 14 residues long. The V gene's germline CDR1 is DFQATT and CDR2 SNEGSKA (reference sequence). The chain recombines TRBV20-1 with TRBJ1-1, with 7 bases aligning to TRBD1. Specimen: blood. The source of this sequence is a human donor in good health. Written as DNA, the CDR3 is TGCAGTGCTAGAGACCCGGGACGGACAGGTGAAGCTTTCTTT. Translating gives CSARDPGRTGEAFF.